This entry features one T cell receptor (beta chain) sequence. Its antigen is not known. This entry belongs to a study of response to subunit inactivated influenza vaccine. Overall study findings and caveats: Seasonal influenza vaccination, on each occasion, was suggested by the authors to recruit few new T cells.

Using its own MiXCR run on the RT-PCR reads, TCRdb lists one record per CDR3 protein. This table has more than 400,000 distinct CDR3 sequences, approximately 6.9% appearing once. Sample: PBMCs from blood, taken around 25 months after vaccination. This clonotype was sampled from a man aged 45-69 years who received an inactivated influenza vaccine.

The CDR3 DNA reads as TGTGCCACCCGAAATTCCGCCGACAGGGTGAGATACAATGAGCAGTTCTTC. It translates to CATRNSADRVRYNEQFF. J is TRBJ2-1 and V is TRBV7-9, with 7 positions matching TRBD1. This CDR3 is 17 amino acids long. Germline assignment: CDR1 SEHNR and CDR2 FQNEAQ (reference sequence). The V and J ends lost 10 bases and 4 bases, in that order; junction bases with no gene match: 19.